What follows are 9 T cell receptor beta chains derived from one specimen sequenced in a study of PD-1 blockade in classical Hodgkin lymphoma. TCRdb's table, derived via immunoSEQ multiplex PCR, lists solely in-frame clones and lacks some. This repertoire shows about 23,000 clones, 85% to 90% found once; its top ten account for around 25%. Time point denoted: cycle 4 day 1 (C4D1), after more than five weeks of nivolumab. In every patient, relapse followed autologous stem cell transplantation, while exposure to brentuximab vedotin differed. Material: peripheral blood mononuclear cells (PBMCs), obtained before the fourth cycle of nivolumab. These receptors were collected from a human donor with classical Hodgkin lymphoma.

The chain is built from TRBV27 and TRBJ2-1; 12 bases map to TRBD2. The CDR3 consists of 16 residues. J gave up 7 bases and V 5 bases, and 9 bases lay outside the gene matches. Germline CDR1 MNHEY, CDR2 SMNVEV (reference sequence). The CDR3 sequence: CASSHLTSGRWNEQFF. The CDR3 region has the DNA TGTGCCAGCAGTCACTTGACTAGCGGGAGATGGAATGAGCAGTTCTTC.

The chain is built from TRBV6-4 and TRBJ2-3; maybe TRBD1 (7 bases). The CDR3 covers 15 residues. CDR1 is MRHNA, CDR2 SNTAGT, per germline. The V end was cut by 5 bases, the J end by 3 bases, with 15 bases between. This CDR3 is CASSFRGAQTDTQYF. As DNA, the CDR3 is TGTGCCAGCAGTTTCAGGGGGGCGCAGACAGATACGCAGTATTTT.

The chain has TRBV4-1 and TRBJ2-6, with no clear D. With 2 bases removed from V and 0 bases from J, the gap between germline ends came to 5 bases. Germline V gives CDR1 MGHRA, CDR2 YSYEKL. This CDR3 is 15 amino acids long. DNA of the CDR3: TGCGCCAGCAGCCAATACAACTCTGGGGCCAACGTCCTGACTTTC. It translates to CASSQYNSGANVLTF.

This clone was seen more than once but under ten times. This chain joins TRBV5-1 and TRBJ2-5; D perhaps matches TRBD1 (6 bases). This CDR3 region has 15 residues. The V end was cut by 0 bases, the J end by 2 bases, with 11 bases between. Germline V CDR1 and CDR2: SGHRS, YFSETQ. The CDR3 nucleotides read TGCGCCAGCAGCTTGGCGGGGACACCTCAAGAGACCCAGTACTTC. It translates to CASSLAGTPQETQYF.

V and J are TRBV10-3 and TRBJ1-1; D remains ambiguous. The CDR3 loop spans 14 amino acids. CDR1 is ENHRY, CDR2 SYGVKD, per germline. The V end was cut by 3 bases, the J end by 4 bases, with 12 bases between. CDR3 DNA: TGTGCCATCAGTGACCCCCTTCTGCCCACTGAAGCTTTCTTT. Translation: CAISDPLLPTEAFF.

This clone was counted only a few times. The chain joins TRBV10-2 to TRBJ1-2; D remains unclear. The germline V gene has CDR1 WSHSY and CDR2 SAAADI. This CDR3 comprises 12 residues. V gave up 1 base and J gave up 4 bases, with 4 bases separating them. CDR3 amino acids: CASSEWIYGYTF. The CDR3 DNA is TGCGCCAGCAGTGAGTGGATCTATGGCTACACCTTC.

In regard to this clone: The junction and the germline gene differ at one end; a read error may be behind it. V is TRBV4-2 and J is TRBJ2-2; D is perhaps TRBD2 (6 bases). The CDR3 consists of 15 residues. Germline CDR1 reads LGHNA; CDR2 reads YNFKEQ. DNA for the CDR3: TGTGCCAGCAGCCAGGCCTCCGGGAGTCTCGGGAAGCTGTTTTTT. It is translated as CASSQASGSLGKLFF.

This sequence joins TRBV5-4 and TRBJ2-7; D ambiguous. V dropped 3 bases and J dropped 0 bases, with 10 bases sitting between them. The germline V gene has CDR1 SGHNT and CDR2 YYREEE (reference sequence). This CDR3 contains 14 residues. CDR3 sequence (DNA): TGTGCCAGCAGCTCCGTCCCGAGCTCCTACGAGCAGTACTTC. Translation: CASSSVPSSYEQYF.

The chain recombines TRBV5-1 with TRBJ1-4; D is undetermined. V lost 0 bases and J lost 5, with 8 bases in between. The CDR3 consists of 14 residues. Germline V gene sequence: CDR1 SGHRS, CDR2 YFSETQ. The CDR3 sequence is CASSLDSTNEKLFF. The CDR3 DNA reads TGCGCCAGCAGCTTGGACAGTACGAATGAAAAACTGTTTTTT.